In this sample, the clone carrying this T cell receptor beta chain turned up a few times. The ends were cut back, 4 bases at V and 4 bases at J, with 13 bases in the middle. Germline V lookup: CDR1 MNHNY, CDR2 SVGAGI (reference sequence). The CDR3 is made up of 15 amino acids. The entry originates in a study of blood T cell repertoires in COVID-19. Study at large: The study drew acute and convalescent COVID-19 samples from the United States, Italy and Spain. Nucleic acid was either cDNA or gDNA, and it came from T cells, B-cell-depleted T cells, or PBMCs.

Assay: immunoSEQ multiplex PCR; the TCRdb copy retains only in-frame clones and omits some. The table has 200,000 to 250,000 clones, 75% to 85% seen once; the top ten hold approximately 2.4%. The clonotype comes from a woman aged 65 to 85 with COVID-19, enrolled during active disease. The V gene is TRBV6-6, the J gene TRBJ1-4, with D possibly TRBD1 on 5 matching bases. Sample: peripheral blood. This CDR3 reads CASSSPRGLNEKLFF. As DNA, the CDR3 is TGTGCCAGCAGTTCACCAAGGGGTCTTAATGAAAAACTGTTTTTT.